The 15 T cell receptor beta chains listed next were all sequenced from one sample in a study of control samples from healthy donors and cancer patients. Only in-frame clones appear in the TCRdb table, and some are missing; sequencing was by immunoSEQ multiplex PCR. The sample gives about 120,000 clones, roughly 92% of which show up once; 7.8% is in the top ten. Sequencing was carried out using blood. Every receptor here comes from a young woman in good health.

The J gene is TRBJ2-7, the V gene TRBV13; no clear D gene. Trimming pared 0 bases from V and 2 bases from J, leaving 8 bases between. The V gene's germline CDR1 is PRHDT and CDR2 FYEKMQ (reference sequence). This CDR3 region has 14 residues. As DNA, the CDR3 is TGTGCCAGCAGCTTAGGGCAGATCACCTACGAGCAGTACTTC. Its translation: CASSLGQITYEQYF.

The rearrangement joins TRBV6-2 or TRBV6-3 to TRBJ2-2, with D unresolved. Trimming removed 6 bases at V and 8 bases at J, with 10 bases between. The CDR3 is made up of 12 amino acids. Germline V gene lookup returns CDR1 MNHEY and CDR2 SVGEGT. DNA for the CDR3: TGTGCCAGCAGCAGGACGTGGGGGGAGCTGTTTTTT. It codes for CASSRTWGELFF.

The V gene is TRBV6-2 or TRBV6-3, the J gene TRBJ1-1; the D is unclear. Trimming stripped 2 bases from V and 2 bases from J, with 21 bases between. The germline gives CDR1 MNHEY, CDR2 SVGEGT. The CDR3 has 18 residues. The CDR3 nucleotides are TGTGCCAGCAGTTACAATTTCGGCAAACCCCGGGGAAACACTGAAGCTTTCTTT. It is translated as CASSYNFGKPRGNTEAFF.

V and J are TRBV29-1 and TRBJ2-3, with D possibly matching TRBD2 (5 bases). Trimming took off 7 bases at V and 7 bases at J, with 12 bases between the two ends. The CDR3 length is 11 residues. The germline V gene encodes CDR1 SQVTM and CDR2 ANQGSEA. The CDR3 sequence is CSGTETNTQYF. CDR3 in DNA: TGCAGCGGGACCGAGACTAATACGCAGTATTTT.

CDR3 bases: TGTGCCAGCAGCTTGGGGCAGGGGGAGCTGTTTTTT. Its protein is CASSLGQGELFF. This chain links TRBV11-3 with TRBJ2-2, with D maybe TRBD1 (5 bases). V lost 3 bases and J lost 8, with 7 bases in between. The CDR3 sequence is 12 residues long. Germline V gene data show CDR1 as SGHNT and CDR2 as YENEEA.

The chain combines TRBV28 with TRBJ2-5; 7 nucleotides match TRBD1. Germline assignment: CDR1 MDHEN and CDR2 SYDVKM. The CDR3 loop spans 15 amino acids. With V trimmed by 6 bases and J by 4 bases, 11 bases remained unmatched. The DNA for the CDR3 is TGTGCCAGCAGCGTCTGGACAGGCAACCGAGAGACCCAGTACTTC. Its translation is CASSVWTGNRETQYF.

CDR3 coding DNA: TGTGCCAGCAGTTTCGACCAGGGTTACGAGCAGTACTTC. Residues: CASSFDQGYEQYF. The rearrangement links TRBV12-3 or TRBV12-4 to TRBJ2-7; a weak D match, TRBD1 (5 bases). This CDR3 comprises 13 residues. Trimming removed 3 bases at V and 4 bases at J, with 10 bases between.

This chain links TRBV30 with TRBJ2-7, with TRBD2 matching 12 bases. Germline V gene data show CDR1 as GTSNPN and CDR2 as SVGIG (reference sequence). Trimming cost V 0 bases and J 3 bases; bases outside gene matches: 3. The CDR3 has 15 amino acids. The CDR3 coding sequence is TGTGCCTGGAGTGTGGGGACTAGCGGGTACTACGAGCAGTACTTC. Protein sequence: CAWSVGTSGYYEQYF.

The chain couples TRBV28 to TRBJ1-6, with TRBD1 as a possible D gene (6 bases). The V gene lost 6 bases and the J gene lost 0 bases, with 9 bases spanning the gap. CDR1 is MDHEN and CDR2 is SYDVKM in the germline V gene. The CDR3 length is 15 residues. CDR3 protein: CASRGASSYNSPLHF. In DNA form, the CDR3 reads TGTGCCAGCAGGGGGGCAAGCTCCTATAATTCACCCCTCCACTTT.

The rearrangement uses TRBV2 and TRBJ2-3, with D possibly matching TRBD2 (5 bases). The CDR3 is 16 residues long. V was clipped by 4 bases and J by 0 bases, with 14 bases between them. The germline CDR1 and CDR2 sequences are SNHLY and FYNNEI. CDR3 protein: CASSASGRVSTDTQYF. CDR3 coding DNA: TGTGCCAGCAGTGCCTCTGGGCGGGTTAGCACAGATACGCAGTATTTT.

This chain uses TRBV6-5 with TRBJ2-7; D may match TRBD1 or TRBD2 (5 bases each). Germline V gene lookup returns CDR1 MNHEY and CDR2 SVGAGI. The length of the CDR3 is 13 residues. Trimming left V 5 bases short and J 4 bases short, with 12 bases between. The CDR3 sequence is CASSRDGNYEQYF. The CDR3 DNA sequence: TGTGCCAGCAGTCGGGACGGTAATTACGAGCAGTACTTC.

This clone was detected once. V usage is TRBV7-2 and J usage is TRBJ2-5; D could derive from TRBD1 or TRBD2 (6 bases each). The CDR3 runs 15 residues. The germline V gene encodes CDR1 SGHTA and CDR2 FQGNSA. Trimming removed 3 bases at V and 2 bases at J, with 13 bases between. CDR3 in DNA: TGTGCCAGCAGCTTTGGAGGGGGGCCACAAGAGACCCAGTACTTC. This sequence encodes CASSFGGGPQETQYF.

This chain links TRBV2 with TRBJ2-1; 10 bases are shared with TRBD2. This CDR3 contains 18 residues. Germline CDR1 and CDR2: SNHLY and FYNNEI. Trimming at V came to 6 bases and at J to 2 bases, leaving 13 bases not matched to a gene. Written as DNA, the CDR3 is TGTGCCAGCAGCACTAGCGGGGTTGCGCCTGGGCCCTACAATGAGCAGTTCTTC. This gives the protein CASSTSGVAPGPYNEQFF.

DNA for the CDR3: TGTGCCAGCAGCTTCCTATCTGGGCAGGGGGGCACTGAAGCTTTCTTT. The encoded protein is CASSFLSGQGGTEAFF. The chain has TRBV7-2 and TRBJ1-1; 7 bases match TRBD1. V dropped 3 bases and J dropped 4; count of bases not matched to a gene: 11. The germline CDR1 and CDR2 sequences are SGHTA and FQGNSA. This CDR3 comprises 16 residues. The whole variable domain, filled in from reference TRBV7-2 and TRBJ1-1, reads GAGVSQSPSNKVTEKGKDVELRCDPISGHTALYWYRQSLGQGLEFLIYFQGNSAPDKSGLPSDRFSAERTGGSVSTLTIQRTQQEDSAVYLCASSFLSGQGGTEAFFGQGTRLTVV.

This chain links TRBV15 with TRBJ2-3; D is perhaps TRBD1 (5 bases). The CDR3 spans 16 residues. V was clipped by 0 bases and J by 4 bases, with 14 bases between them. Germline loops: CDR1 LNHNV, CDR2 YYDKDF (reference sequence). Here the CDR3 reads CATSRDGASRADTQYF. CDR3 in DNA: TGTGCCACCAGCAGAGATGGGGCTTCCCGAGCAGATACGCAGTATTTT.